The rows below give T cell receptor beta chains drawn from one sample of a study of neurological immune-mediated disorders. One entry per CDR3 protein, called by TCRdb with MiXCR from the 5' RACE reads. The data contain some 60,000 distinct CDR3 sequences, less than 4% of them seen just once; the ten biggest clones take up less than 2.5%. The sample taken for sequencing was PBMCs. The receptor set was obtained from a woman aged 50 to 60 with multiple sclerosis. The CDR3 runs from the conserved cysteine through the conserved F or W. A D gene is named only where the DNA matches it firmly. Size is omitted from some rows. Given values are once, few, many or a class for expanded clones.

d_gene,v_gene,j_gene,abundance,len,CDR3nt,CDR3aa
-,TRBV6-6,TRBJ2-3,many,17,TGTGCCAGCAGTTACACCTCCCCCGGAGCGGAGGCAGGGTCGCAGTATTTT,CASSYTSPGAEAGSQYF
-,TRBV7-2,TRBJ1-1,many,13,TGTGCCAGCAGCTTCCCGGGACTTCCAGAAGCTTTCTTT,CASSFPGLPEAFF
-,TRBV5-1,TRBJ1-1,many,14,TGCGCCAGCAGCTTGTTACAGGGTTACGCTGAAGCTTTCTTT,CASSLLQGYAEAFF
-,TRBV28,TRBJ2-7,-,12,TGTGCCAGCAGTTTAGGGACGTACGAGCAGTACTTC,CASSLGTYEQYF
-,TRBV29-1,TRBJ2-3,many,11,TGCAGCGTTGCCGGGGGAGATACGCAGTATTTT,CSVAGGDTQYF
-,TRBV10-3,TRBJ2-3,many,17,TGTGCCATCAGTGAGTCTTTCCAGGGAACTAGCACAGATACGCAGTATTTT,CAISESFQGTSTDTQYF
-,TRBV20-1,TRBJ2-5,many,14,TGCAGTGCTAGCTACGTGAGGGGGTACGGGACCCAGTACTTC,CSASYVRGYGTQYF
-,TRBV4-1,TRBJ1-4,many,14,TGCGCCAGCTCCTATGGGGCGCCTAATGAAAAACTGTTTTTT,CASSYGAPNEKLFF
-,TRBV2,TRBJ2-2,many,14,TGTGCCAGCAGTGATGGCAGGTGGAACGGGGAGCTGTTTTTT,CASSDGRWNGELFF
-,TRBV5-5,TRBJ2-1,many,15,TGTGCCAGCGGTAATGTTTGGAGCTCCTACAATGAGCAGTTCTTC,CASGNVWSSYNEQFF
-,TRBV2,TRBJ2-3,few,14,TGTGCCAGCGGAACAGGGAGATACACAGATACGCAGTATTTT,CASGTGRYTDTQYF
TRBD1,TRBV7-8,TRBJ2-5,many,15,TGTGCCAGCAGCTTAGCAACAGGGGGCCCAGAGACCCAGTACTTC,CASSLATGGPETQYF
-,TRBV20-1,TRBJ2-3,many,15,TGCAGTGCCACCTCGGGCTCGTCTAGCACAGATACGCAGTATTTT,CSATSGSSSTDTQYF
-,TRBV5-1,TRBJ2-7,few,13,TGCGCCAGCAGCTGGGGGTCCGGGAACGAGCAGTACTTC,CASSWGSGNEQYF
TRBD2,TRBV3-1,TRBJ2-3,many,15,TGTGCCAGCAGCCCCTATAGCGGGAAAACAGATACGCAGTATTTT,CASSPYSGKTDTQYF
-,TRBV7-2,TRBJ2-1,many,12,TGTGCCAGCAGCTTAGGTAGGGGTCGGCAGTTCTTC,CASSLGRGRQFF
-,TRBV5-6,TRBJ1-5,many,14,TGTGCCAGCAGCTTGTGGGGGGTTGATCAGCCCCAGAATTTT,CASSLWGVDQPQNF
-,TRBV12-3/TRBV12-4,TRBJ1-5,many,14,TGTGCCAGCAGTTTTGCAGGGGCCACCGGGCCCCAGCATTTT,CASSFAGATGPQHF
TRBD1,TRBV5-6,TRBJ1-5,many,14,TGTGCCAGCAGCATTGGACAGGCGGCCCAGCCCCAGCATTTT,CASSIGQAAQPQHF
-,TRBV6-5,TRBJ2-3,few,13,TGTGCCAGCAGTAGACCGGGGGCAGATACGCAGTATTTT,CASSRPGADTQYF
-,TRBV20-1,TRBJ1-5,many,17,TGCAGTGCTAGAGATCGGAGGGAAGGGTACAGCAATCAGCCCCAGCATTTT,CSARDRREGYSNQPQHF
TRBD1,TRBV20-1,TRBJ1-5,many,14,TGCAGTGCTAAGCTACAGGGGATCGGTCAGCCCCAGCATTTT,CSAKLQGIGQPQHF
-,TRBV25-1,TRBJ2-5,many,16,TGTGCCAGCAGTGAAGGATGGGGACCCTCCCAAGAGACCCAGTACTTC,CASSEGWGPSQETQYF
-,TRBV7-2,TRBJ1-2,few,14,TGTGCCAGCAGCTTATCCCACAGTTCGGCTGGCTACACCTTC,CASSLSHSSAGYTF
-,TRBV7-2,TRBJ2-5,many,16,TGTGCCAGCAGCTTGGGGGGACAGCCAAGCGGGGAGACCCAGTACTTC,CASSLGGQPSGETQYF
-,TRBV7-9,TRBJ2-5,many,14,TGTGCCAGCAGCCAAGTTGGGGCTCTTGAGACCCAGTACTTC,CASSQVGALETQYF
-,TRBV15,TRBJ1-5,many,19,TGTGCCACCAGCAGAGGTTGGGACCGATACCCCCTTCTCAATCAGCCCCAGCATTTT,CATSRGWDRYPLLNQPQHF
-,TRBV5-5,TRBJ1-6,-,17,TGTGCCAGCAGCTTTGGACCTCCGACAGACAGTAATTCACCCCTCCACTTT,CASSFGPPTDSNSPLHF
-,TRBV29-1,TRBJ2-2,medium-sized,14,TGCGGGGCCACGCCGAGGGTGGTCACCGGGGAGCTGTTTTTT,CGATPRVVTGELFF
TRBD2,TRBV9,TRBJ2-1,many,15,TGTGCCAGCAGAGCCGGGACTAGCGGGACCAATGAGCAGTTCTTC,CASRAGTSGTNEQFF
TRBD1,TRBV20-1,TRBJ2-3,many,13,TGCAGTGCTCATGGACAGGGCACAGATACGCAGTATTTT,CSAHGQGTDTQYF
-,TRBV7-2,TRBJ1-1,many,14,TGTGCCAGCAGCCGGACATGGGTGAACACTGAAGCTTTCTTT,CASSRTWVNTEAFF
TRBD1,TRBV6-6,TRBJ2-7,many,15,TGTGCCAGCAGTTCCACGGGACAGCTTACCTACGAGCAGTACTTC,CASSSTGQLTYEQYF
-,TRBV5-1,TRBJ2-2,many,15,TGCGCCAGCATGATCTACGGGCCGAACACCGGGGAGCTGTTTTTT,CASMIYGPNTGELFF
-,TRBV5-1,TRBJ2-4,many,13,TGCGCCAGCAGCTCCCGAACGGAGGGCATTCAGTACTTC,CASSSRTEGIQYF
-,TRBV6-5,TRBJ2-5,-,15,TGTGCCAGCAGTTACGGAGGACCCCCAGTGGAGACCCAGTACTTC,CASSYGGPPVETQYF
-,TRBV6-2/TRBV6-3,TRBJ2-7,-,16,TGTGCCAGCAGTCAAGACCCCTCCCGGGACACCTACGAGCAGTACTTC,CASSQDPSRDTYEQYF
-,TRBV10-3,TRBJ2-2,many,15,TGTGCCATCAGTGAAAGGACAGCTAACACCGGGGAGCTGTTTTTT,CAISERTANTGELFF
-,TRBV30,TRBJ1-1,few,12,TGTGCCTGGAGCGTTGTAATCCCTGAAGCTTTCTTT,CAWSVVIPEAFF
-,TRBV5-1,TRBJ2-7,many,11,TGCGCCAGCAGTTCAGGACCCGAGCAGTACTTC,CASSSGPEQYF
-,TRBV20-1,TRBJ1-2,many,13,TGCAGTGCCCCACGGGGGGGGCACTATGGCTACACCTTC,CSAPRGGHYGYTF
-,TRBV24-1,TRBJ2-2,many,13,TGTGCCACCAGTTTTGGCCCCCAACGGGAGCTGTTTTTT,CATSFGPQRELFF
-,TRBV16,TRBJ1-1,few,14,TGTGCCAGCAGCCCTCGGGACACCAAATCCGAAGCTTTCTTT,CASSPRDTKSEAFF
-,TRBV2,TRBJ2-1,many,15,TGTGCCAGCAGTGCAGAAGGGACCTCCTACAATGAGCAGTTCTTC,CASSAEGTSYNEQFF
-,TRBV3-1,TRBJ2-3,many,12,TGTGCCAGCAAGCGGGCGGATGATACGCAGTATTTT,CASKRADDTQYF
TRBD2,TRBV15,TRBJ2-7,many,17,TGTGCCACCAGCAGAGATCCCCGACTAGCGGGAGTGGGCGAGCAGTACTTC,CATSRDPRLAGVGEQYF
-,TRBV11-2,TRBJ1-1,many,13,TGTGCCAGCAGCTCCGCAGGGACCCCTGAAGCTTTCTTT,CASSSAGTPEAFF
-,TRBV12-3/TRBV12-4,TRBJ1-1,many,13,TGTGCCAGCCTACCCGACACCGCCACTGAAGCTTTCTTT,CASLPDTATEAFF
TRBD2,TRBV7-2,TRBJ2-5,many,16,TGTGCCAGCAGCTTAGCCAGCGGGAGGGCCCGGGAGACCCAGTACTTC,CASSLASGRARETQYF
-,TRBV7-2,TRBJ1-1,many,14,TGTGCCAGCAGCTTAGCAGGGGAATACACTGAAGCTTTCTTT,CASSLAGEYTEAFF
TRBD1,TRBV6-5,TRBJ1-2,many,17,TGTGCCAGCAGTTACTGGGACAGGGGTGTCGATAACTATGGCTACACCTTC,CASSYWDRGVDNYGYTF
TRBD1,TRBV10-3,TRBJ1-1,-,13,TGTGCCACCGACGACGGAGGGGGCCAGGGGGCTTTCTTT,CATDDGGGQGAFF
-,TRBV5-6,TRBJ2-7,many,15,TGTGCCAGCAGCAGCCAAGGGGGGGCTACCTACGAGCAGTACTTC,CASSSQGGATYEQYF
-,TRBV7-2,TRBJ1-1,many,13,TGTGCCAGCAGCCCCTATAGAGCATCCGAAGCTTTCTTT,CASSPYRASEAFF
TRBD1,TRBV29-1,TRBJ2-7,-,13,TGCAGCTTCCAAGGGACAGGTACCTACGAGCAGTACTTC,CSFQGTGTYEQYF